This entry is about one TCR beta chain. Its matching antigen is unknown. The repertoire was sequenced with immunoSEQ multiplex PCR; TCRdb's copy has only in-frame clones and lacks some. This sample carries 15,000 to 20,000 clones, 81% of them seen once, and the ten largest clones take 5% to 7%. This specimen comes from a study of cytotoxic CD8 clonotypes in ibrutinib-treated CLL. Looking at the study overall: Some 25 partial and 2 complete responses; at median approximately 70 months, roughly 14 remitted, approximately 12 progressed. Findings and caveats of the study: Under treatment, the uncommon public clonotypes either contracted or remained stable. Measured clonality at baseline was greater than in age-matched healthy donors and tracked with circulating CD8+ T-cell counts.

V dropped 0 bases and J dropped 0 bases, with 13 bases sitting between them. Germline-derived CDR1 and CDR2 are SGHDT and YYEEEE. The CDR3 runs to 16 residues. The specimen was PBMCs, collected before ibrutinib treatment. V is TRBV5-6 and J is TRBJ2-7; perhaps D is TRBD1 or TRBD2 (5 bases each). The sequence was obtained from a human donor with chronic lymphocytic leukemia. The CDR3 nucleotides are TGTGCCAGCAGCTTGGTTGAGGGGCCGGGCTCCTACGAGCAGTACTTC. Translated, it gives CASSLVEGPGSYEQYF.